This TCR beta chain was obtained from a study of T cells in Graves' hyperthyroidism and ophthalmopathy. Study context: Initial diagnosis, before any treatment, was when peripheral blood was collected. Study observations and caveats: Ophthalmopathy was distinguished from stable hyperthyroidism by 13 V-J signatures.

Fresh peripheral blood, 8 to 10 ml, was the source of the PBMCs. The CDR3 is made up of 16 amino acids. Germline V gene lookup returns CDR1 MNHEY and CDR2 SVGAGI. V was pared by 7 bases and J by 1 base, with 19 bases between. This clonotype was recorded a few times. The target antigen is unknown. The CDR3 regions of TCR beta were amplified from RNA transcripts. HTBI primers were employed in a first-round RT-PCR of the TCR CDR3. One entry per CDR3 protein, called by TCRdb with MiXCR from the multiplex PCR reads. The sample lists nearly 750,000 distinct CDR3 sequences; approximately 40% were seen once. Sequencing input: blood. J is TRBJ1-1 and V is TRBV6-5; D remains unclear. The TCR was taken from a middle-aged woman with Graves' hyperthyroidism. The CDR3 nucleotides are TGTGCCAGCACCCCCTCTCTCGGACGGGCGAACACTGAAGCTTTCTTT. Translation gives CASTPSLGRANTEAFF.